A single sample gave rise to the 2 T cell receptor beta chains below, sequenced in a study of regulatory T cells in long-lasting Graves disease (dated by TCRdb to the early 2020s). Preparation of the library involved multiplex PCR. TCRdb lists the instrument as Illumina HiSeq 4000. iRepertoire HTBI primers and Arm-PCR amplification of CDR3 regions were used to construct TCR beta libraries. Starting from the raw public reads, TCRdb applied fastp trimming at Q25, assembled clones with MiXCR and retained in-frame beta chains. For every CDR3 protein sequence, its rows merge into one entry that carries the most common genes and DNA. The table for this sample lists roughly 450,000 distinct CDR3 sequences; roughly a quarter of them were counted only once. Roughly 30% of the sample goes to the ten largest clones. The time point label on this specimen signifies: persistent/refractory GD, antithyroid drugs over 5 years with positive TRAb. RNA was extracted from PBMCs in TRIzol for both TCR sequencing and RNA sequencing.

This material consisted of peripheral blood mononuclear cells (PBMCs), taken when the disease was refractory, from a patient treated with antithyroid drugs. These receptor sequences come from a female donor with Graves disease.

The gene calls are TRBV20-1 and TRBJ2-7; tentative D call: TRBD2 (6 bases). The germline V and J ends were trimmed by 5 bases and 7 bases, with 18 bases remaining between them. The CDR3 loop spans 13 amino acids. Germline CDR1 DFQATT, CDR2 SNEGSKA (reference sequence). CDR3: CSASTSGVREQYF. The DNA for the CDR3 is TGCAGTGCTTCGACTAGTGGGGTGAGGGAGCAGTACTTC.

This clonotype was observed a handful of times. This sequence joins TRBV24-1 and TRBJ2-7, with 10 nucleotides matching TRBD2. This CDR3 region has 16 residues. V lost 1 base and J lost 5; bases outside the gene matches: 7. CDR1 is KGHDR, CDR2 SFDVKD, per germline. CDR3 amino acids: CATSDFPTSGTNEQYF. The CDR3 region has the DNA TGTGCCACCAGTGATTTCCCCACTAGCGGGACTAACGAGCAGTACTTC.